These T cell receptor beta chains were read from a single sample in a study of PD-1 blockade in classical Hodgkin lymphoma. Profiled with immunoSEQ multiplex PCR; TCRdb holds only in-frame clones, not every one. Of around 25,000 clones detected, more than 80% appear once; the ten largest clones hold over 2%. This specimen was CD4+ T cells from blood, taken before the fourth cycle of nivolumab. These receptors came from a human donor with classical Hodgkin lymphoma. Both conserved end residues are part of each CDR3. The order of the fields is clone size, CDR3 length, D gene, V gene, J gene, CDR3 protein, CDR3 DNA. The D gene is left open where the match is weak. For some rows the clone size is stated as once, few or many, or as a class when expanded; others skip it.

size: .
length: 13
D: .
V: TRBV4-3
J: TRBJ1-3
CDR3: CASSQEGANTIYF
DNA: TGCGCCAGCAGCCAAGAAGGGGCGAACACCATATATTTT

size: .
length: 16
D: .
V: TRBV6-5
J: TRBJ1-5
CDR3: CASSSDSVAGNQPQHF
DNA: TGTGCCAGCAGTTCCGACAGCGTGGCGGGCAATCAGCCCCAGCATTTT

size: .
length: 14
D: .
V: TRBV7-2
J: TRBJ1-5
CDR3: CASSLASPNQPQHF
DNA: TGTGCCAGCAGCTTAGCGAGCCCGAATCAGCCCCAGCATTTT

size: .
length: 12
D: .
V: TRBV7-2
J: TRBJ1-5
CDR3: CASSPPRGPQHF
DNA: TGTGCCAGCAGCCCTCCCCGGGGGCCCCAGCATTTT

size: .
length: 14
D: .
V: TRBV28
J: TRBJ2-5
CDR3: CASSLLDPRETQYF
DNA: TGTGCCAGCAGTTTGCTCGACCCACGGGAGACCCAGTACTTC

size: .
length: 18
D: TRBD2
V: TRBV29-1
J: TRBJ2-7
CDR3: CSVAERGLAGGSSYEQYF
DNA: TGCAGCGTTGCAGAAAGGGGACTAGCGGGAGGGAGCTCCTACGAGCAGTACTTC

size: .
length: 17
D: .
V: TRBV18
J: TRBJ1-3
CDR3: CASSVGRTKISGNTIYF
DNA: TGTGCCAGCTCAGTCGGGAGAACGAAAATCTCTGGAAACACCATATATTTT

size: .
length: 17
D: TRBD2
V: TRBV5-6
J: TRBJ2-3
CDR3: CASSLRTSGMLTDTQYF
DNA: TGTGCCAGCAGCTTAAGGACTAGCGGGATGTTGACAGATACGCAGTATTTT

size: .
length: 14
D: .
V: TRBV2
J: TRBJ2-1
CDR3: CARMEIRPYNEQFF
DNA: TGTGCCAGAATGGAGATCAGGCCCTACAATGAGCAGTTCTTC

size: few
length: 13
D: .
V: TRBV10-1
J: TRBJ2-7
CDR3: CATSDTDSYEQYF
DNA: TGCGCCACCTCCGACACGGACTCCTACGAGCAGTACTTC

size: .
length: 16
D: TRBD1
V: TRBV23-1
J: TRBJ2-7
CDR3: CASRRSGTGSDHEQYF
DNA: TGCGCCAGCAGACGCTCCGGGACAGGGTCCGACCACGAGCAGTACTTC

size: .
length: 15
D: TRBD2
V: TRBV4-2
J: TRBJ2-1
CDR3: CASSRLAGEPNEQFF
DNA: TGTGCCAGCAGCCGATTAGCGGGAGAACCCAATGAGCAGTTCTTC

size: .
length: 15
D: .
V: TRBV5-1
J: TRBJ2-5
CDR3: CASSPQQGGGETQYF
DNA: TGCGCCAGCAGCCCACAACAGGGAGGAGGCGAGACCCAGTACTTC

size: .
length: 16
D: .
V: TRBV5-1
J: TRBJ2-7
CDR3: CASSRGGVEGSYEQYF
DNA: TGCGCCAGCAGCCGCGGTGGGGTGGAGGGATCCTACGAGCAGTACTTC

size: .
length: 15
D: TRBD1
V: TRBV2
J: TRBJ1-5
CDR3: CASSADRGQGQPQHF
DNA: TGTGCCAGCAGTGCCGACAGGGGGCAAGGTCAGCCCCAGCATTTT

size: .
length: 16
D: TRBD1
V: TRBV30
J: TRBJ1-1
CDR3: CAWTLHPGGGNTEAFF
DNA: TGTGCCTGGACCCTTCACCCAGGGGGTGGGAACACTGAAGCTTTCTTT

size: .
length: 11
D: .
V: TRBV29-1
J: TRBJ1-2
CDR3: CSVAGNGGYTF
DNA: TGCAGCGTTGCTGGGAATGGTGGCTACACCTTC

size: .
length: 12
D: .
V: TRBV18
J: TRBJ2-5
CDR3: CASSPPEETQYF
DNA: TGTGCCAGCTCACCACCAGAAGAGACCCAGTACTTC

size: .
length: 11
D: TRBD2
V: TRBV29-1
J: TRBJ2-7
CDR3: CSDRTRDEQYF
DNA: TGCAGCGACCGGACTAGGGACGAGCAGTACTTC

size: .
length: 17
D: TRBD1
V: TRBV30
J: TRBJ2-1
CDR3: CAWQPGTVPFIYNEQFF
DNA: TGTGCCTGGCAACCCGGGACAGTCCCCTTTATCTACAATGAGCAGTTCTTC

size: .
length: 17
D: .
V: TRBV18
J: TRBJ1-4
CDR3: CASSPPRAGQGGEKLFF
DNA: TGTGCCAGCTCACCACCGAGGGCCGGTCAAGGAGGGGAAAAACTGTTTTTT

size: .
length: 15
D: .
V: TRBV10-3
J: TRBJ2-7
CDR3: CAIRGQEGGGGEQYF
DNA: TGTGCCATCAGAGGACAGGAGGGTGGCGGTGGCGAGCAGTACTTC

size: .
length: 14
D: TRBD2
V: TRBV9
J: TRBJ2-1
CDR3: CASVRDASGGEQFF
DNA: TGTGCCAGCGTCAGGGACGCTAGCGGAGGTGAGCAGTTCTTC

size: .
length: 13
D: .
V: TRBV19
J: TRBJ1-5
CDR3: CASSIQMNQPQHF
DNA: TGTGCCAGTAGCATCCAGATGAATCAGCCCCAGCATTTT

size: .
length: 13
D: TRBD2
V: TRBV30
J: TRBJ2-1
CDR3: CATDPGLAVEQFF
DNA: TGTGCCACCGACCCTGGACTAGCGGTTGAGCAGTTCTTC

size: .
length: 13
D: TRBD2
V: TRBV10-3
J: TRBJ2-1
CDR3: CAISDTTSDEQFF
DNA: TGTGCCATCAGTGATACAACTAGCGATGAGCAGTTCTTC

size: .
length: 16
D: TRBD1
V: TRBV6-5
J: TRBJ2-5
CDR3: CASSYEGDRGGETQYF
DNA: TGTGCCAGCAGTTACGAAGGGGACAGGGGAGGCGAGACCCAGTACTTC

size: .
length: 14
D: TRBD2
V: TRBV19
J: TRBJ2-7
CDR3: CVGCHGEGLDEQYF
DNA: TGTGTGGGCTGCCATGGGGAGGGCCTGGACGAGCAGTACTTC

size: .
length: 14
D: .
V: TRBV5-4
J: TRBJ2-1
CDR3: CASSSPLGDNEQFF
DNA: TGTGCCAGCAGCTCCCCCTTAGGGGACAATGAGCAGTTCTTC

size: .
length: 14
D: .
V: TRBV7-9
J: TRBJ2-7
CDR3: CASSLGPSVSEQYF
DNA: TGTGCCAGCAGCTTAGGCCCTAGCGTGTCCGAGCAGTACTTC

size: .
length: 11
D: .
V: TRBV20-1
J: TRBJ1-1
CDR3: CSAQGPTEAFF
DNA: TGCAGTGCCCAGGGGCCGACTGAAGCTTTCTTT

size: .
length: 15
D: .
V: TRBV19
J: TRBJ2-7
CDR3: CASSIDLVGTYEQYF
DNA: TGTGCCAGTAGTATAGATCTTGTCGGAACCTACGAGCAGTACTTC

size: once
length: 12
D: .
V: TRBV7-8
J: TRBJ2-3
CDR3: CASSLATDTQYF
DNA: TGTGCCAGCAGCTTAGCCACAGATACGCAGTATTTT

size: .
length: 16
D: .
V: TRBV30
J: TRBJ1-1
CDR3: CAWSDHDPGTRTEAFF
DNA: TGTGCCTGGAGCGACCACGACCCAGGGACGAGGACTGAAGCTTTCTTT

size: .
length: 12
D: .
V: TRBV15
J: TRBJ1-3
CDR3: CATRGSGNTIYF
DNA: TGTGCCACCAGGGGGTCAGGAAACACCATATATTTT

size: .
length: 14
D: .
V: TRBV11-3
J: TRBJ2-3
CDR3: CASSNRQDTDTQYF
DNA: TGTGCCAGCAGCAACCGACAGGACACAGATACGCAGTATTTT

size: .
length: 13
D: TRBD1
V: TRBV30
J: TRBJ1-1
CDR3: CAWARGGNTEAFF
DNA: TGTGCCTGGGCCAGGGGGGGGAACACTGAAGCTTTCTTT